This TCR beta chain was captured by sequencing in a study of Graves' ophthalmopathy and Graves' hyperthyroidism. Germline CDR1 is SGHVS and CDR2 is FNYEAQ. Losses at the gene ends were 0 bases for V and 1 base for J; bases not matched to a gene: 5. The CDR3 extends over 16 amino acids. The study amplified TCR beta CDR3 regions using RNA transcripts. The workflow started with a first-round RT-PCR run with HTBI primers and then moved on to a second-round multiplex PCR. TCRdb re-called the multiplex PCR reads through MiXCR, storing one row per CDR3 protein. The data contain over a million distinct CDR3 sequences, about two fifths of them singletons.

V gene TRBV7-6 combines with J gene TRBJ2-7; 8 bases map to TRBD1. The clonotype was recovered from an adult man with Graves' hyperthyroidism. The material sequenced was peripheral blood or thyroid tissue (not recorded which). The CDR3 is CASSLAGGQGSYEQYF. Here the CDR3 DNA reads TGTGCCAGCAGCTTAGCGGGAGGACAGGGTTCCTACGAGCAGTACTTC. Supplemented by reference TRBV7-6 and TRBJ2-7, the full variable domain reads GAGVSQSPRYKVTKRGQDVALRCDPISGHVSLYWYRQALGQGPEFLTYFNYEAQQDKSGLPNDRFSAERPEGSISTLTIQRTEQRDSAMYRCASSLAGGQGSYEQYFGPGTRLTVT.